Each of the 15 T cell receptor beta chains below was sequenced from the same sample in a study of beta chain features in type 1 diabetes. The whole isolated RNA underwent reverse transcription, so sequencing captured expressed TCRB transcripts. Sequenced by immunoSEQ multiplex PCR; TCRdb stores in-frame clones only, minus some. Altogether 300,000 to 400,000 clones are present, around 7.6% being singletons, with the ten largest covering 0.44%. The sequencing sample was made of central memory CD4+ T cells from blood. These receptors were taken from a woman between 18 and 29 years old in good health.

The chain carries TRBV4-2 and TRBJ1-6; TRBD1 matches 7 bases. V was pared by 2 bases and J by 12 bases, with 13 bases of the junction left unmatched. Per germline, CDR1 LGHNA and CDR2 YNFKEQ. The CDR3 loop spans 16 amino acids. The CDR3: CASSQSYGTEPKPLHF. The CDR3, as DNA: TGTGCCAGCAGCCAATCTTATGGGACAGAGCCCAAACCCCTCCACTTT.

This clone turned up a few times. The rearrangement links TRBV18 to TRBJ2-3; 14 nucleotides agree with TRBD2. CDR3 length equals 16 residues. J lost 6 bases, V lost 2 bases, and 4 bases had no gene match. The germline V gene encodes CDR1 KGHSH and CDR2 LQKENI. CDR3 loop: CASSPKGLAGGDTQYF. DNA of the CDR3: TGTGCCAGCTCACCAAAAGGACTAGCGGGAGGCGATACGCAGTATTTT.

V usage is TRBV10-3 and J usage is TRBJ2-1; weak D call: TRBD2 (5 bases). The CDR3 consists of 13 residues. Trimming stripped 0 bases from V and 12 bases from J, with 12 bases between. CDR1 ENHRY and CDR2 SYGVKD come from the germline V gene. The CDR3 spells CAISESQVEGQFF. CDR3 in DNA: TGTGCCATCAGTGAGTCGCAGGTCGAGGGGCAGTTCTTC.

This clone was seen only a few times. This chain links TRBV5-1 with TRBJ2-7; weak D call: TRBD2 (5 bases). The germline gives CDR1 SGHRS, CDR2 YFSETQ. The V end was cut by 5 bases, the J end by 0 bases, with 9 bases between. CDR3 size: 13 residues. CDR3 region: CASSSGNSYEQYF. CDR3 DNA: TGCGCCAGCAGTTCGGGAAACTCCTACGAGCAGTACTTC. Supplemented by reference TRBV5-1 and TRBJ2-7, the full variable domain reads KAGVTQTPRYLIKTRGQQVTLSCSPISGHRSVSWYQQTPGQGLQFLFEYFSETQRNKGNFPGRFSGRQFSNSRSEMNVSTLELGDSALYLCASSSGNSYEQYFGPGTRLTVT.

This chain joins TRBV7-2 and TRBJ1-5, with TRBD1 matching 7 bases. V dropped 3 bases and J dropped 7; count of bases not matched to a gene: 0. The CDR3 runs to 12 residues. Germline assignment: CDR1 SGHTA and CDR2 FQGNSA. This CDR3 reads CASSLDRQPQHF. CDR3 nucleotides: TGTGCCAGCAGCTTGGACAGGCAGCCCCAGCATTTT. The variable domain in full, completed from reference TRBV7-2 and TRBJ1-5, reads GAGVSQSPSNKVTEKGKDVELRCDPISGHTALYWYRQSLGQGLEFLIYFQGNSAPDKSGLPSDRFSAERTGGSVSTLTIQRTQQEDSAVYLCASSLDRQPQHFGDGTRLSIL.

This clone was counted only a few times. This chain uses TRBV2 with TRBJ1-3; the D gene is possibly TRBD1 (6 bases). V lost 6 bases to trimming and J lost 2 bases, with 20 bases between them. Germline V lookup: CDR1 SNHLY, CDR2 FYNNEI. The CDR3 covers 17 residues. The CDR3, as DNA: TGTGCCAGCAGCCCTAGACAGGCCAGGGGTCCTGGAAACACCATATATTTT. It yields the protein CASSPRQARGPGNTIYF.

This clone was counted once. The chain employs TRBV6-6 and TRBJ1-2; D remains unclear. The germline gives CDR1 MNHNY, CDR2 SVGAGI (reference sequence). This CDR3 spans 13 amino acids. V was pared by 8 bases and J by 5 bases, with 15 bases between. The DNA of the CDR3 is TGTGCCAGCTCCGCCGGGCCGTATTATGGCTACACCTTC. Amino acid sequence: CASSAGPYYGYTF.

The DNA for the CDR3 is TGTGCCATCAGAGCTCTTGCTTCCGCTGGAAACACCATATATTTT. It codes for CAIRALASAGNTIYF. The J gene is TRBJ1-3, the V gene TRBV10-3; D remains ambiguous. The CDR3 contains 15 residues. V was shortened by 6 bases and J by 2 bases, with 14 bases between the two germline ends. CDR1 ENHRY and CDR2 SYGVKD come from the germline V gene.

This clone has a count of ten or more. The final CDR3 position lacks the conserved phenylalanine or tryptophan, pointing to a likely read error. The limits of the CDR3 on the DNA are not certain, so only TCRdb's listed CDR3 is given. The CDR3 loop reads CASSEAQRDRDL. The V gene is TRBV6-5, the J gene TRBJ1-1; the D segment call TRBD1 is taken from the table without a DNA check. Per the germline V gene, CDR1 is MNHEY and CDR2 is SVGAGI. The CDR3 region is 12 residues in length, termini included.

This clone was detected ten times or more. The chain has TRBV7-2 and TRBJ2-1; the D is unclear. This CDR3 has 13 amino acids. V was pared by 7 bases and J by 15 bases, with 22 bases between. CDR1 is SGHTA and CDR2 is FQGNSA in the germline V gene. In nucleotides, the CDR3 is TGTGCCAGCACTCCAGAAAGGGCGTCCGAACGGTTCTTC. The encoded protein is CASTPERASERFF. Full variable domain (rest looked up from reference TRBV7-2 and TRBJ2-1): GAGVSQSPSNKVTEKGKDVELRCDPISGHTALYWYRQSLGQGLEFLIYFQGNSAPDKSGLPSDRFSAERTGGSVSTLTIQRTQQEDSAVYLCASTPERASERFFGPGTRLTVL.

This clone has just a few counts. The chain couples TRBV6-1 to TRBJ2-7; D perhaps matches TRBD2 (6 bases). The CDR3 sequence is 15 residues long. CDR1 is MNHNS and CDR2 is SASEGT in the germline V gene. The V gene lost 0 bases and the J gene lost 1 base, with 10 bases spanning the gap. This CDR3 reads CASSEAPGRSYEQYF. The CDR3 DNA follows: TGTGCCAGCAGTGAAGCTCCAGGGAGGTCCTACGAGCAGTACTTC.

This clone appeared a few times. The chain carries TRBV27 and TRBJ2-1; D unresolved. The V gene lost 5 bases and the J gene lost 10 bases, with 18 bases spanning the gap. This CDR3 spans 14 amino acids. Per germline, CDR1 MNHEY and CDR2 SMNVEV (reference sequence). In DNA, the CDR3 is TGTGCCAGCAGTGCCCGACACGGCCTGGGGGAGCAGTTCTTC. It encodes CASSARHGLGEQFF.

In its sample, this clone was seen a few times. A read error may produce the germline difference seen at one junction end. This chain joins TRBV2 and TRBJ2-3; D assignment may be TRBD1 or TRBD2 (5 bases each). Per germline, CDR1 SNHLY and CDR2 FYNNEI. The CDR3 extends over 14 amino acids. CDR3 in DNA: TGTGCCAGCATGGATGACAGACACGCACTAATGAGGGATTTT. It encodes CASMDDRHALMRDF.

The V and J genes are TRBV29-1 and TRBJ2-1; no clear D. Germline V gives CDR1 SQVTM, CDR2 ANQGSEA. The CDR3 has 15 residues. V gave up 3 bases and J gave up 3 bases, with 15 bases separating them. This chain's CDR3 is CSVDTGRKVYNEQFF. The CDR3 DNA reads TGCAGCGTTGACACGGGCAGGAAAGTCTACAATGAGCAGTTCTTC.

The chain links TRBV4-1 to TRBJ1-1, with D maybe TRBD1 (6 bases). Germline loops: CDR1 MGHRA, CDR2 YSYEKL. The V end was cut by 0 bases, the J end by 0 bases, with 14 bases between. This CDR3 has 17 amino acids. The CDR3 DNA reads TGCGCCAGCAGCCAAGAACTTGAACAGGGTTTGAACACTGAAGCTTTCTTT. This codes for CASSQELEQGLNTEAFF.